This entry is about one T cell receptor beta chain. This sample is drawn from a study of T cells in Graves' hyperthyroidism and ophthalmopathy. Researchers took RNA transcripts and amplified the TCR beta CDR3 regions from them. Initially, a first-round RT-PCR of the TCR CDR3 employed the HTBI primer set. TCRdb reprocessed the multiplex PCR reads via MiXCR and lists one record per CDR3 protein. This table holds around 560,000 distinct CDR3 sequences, around 17% found once. The CDR3 covers 12 residues. The V gene's germline CDR1 is DFQATT and CDR2 SNEGSKA (reference sequence). V trimming: 0 bases; J trimming: 13 bases; junction bases outside the gene matches: 7. Patients counted as stable if ophthalmopathy did not develop within 18 months.

Input material: blood. The rearrangement joins TRBV20-1 to TRBJ2-3, with TRBD2 identical over 7 bases. The sequence was collected from a young woman with Graves' hyperthyroidism. CDR3 loop: CSAREGTKKEYF. The CDR3, as DNA: TGCAGTGCTAGAGAGGGGACTAAAAAGGAGTATTTT.